A selection of T cell receptor beta chains follows, all from one sample in a study of T cells in Graves' hyperthyroidism and ophthalmopathy. TCRdb reprocessed the multiplex PCR reads via MiXCR and lists one record per CDR3 protein. The repertoire holds 45,000 to 50,000 distinct CDR3 sequences, around 49% seen once, with roughly 32% in the top ten. The sequencing sample was made of peripheral blood or thyroid tissue (not recorded which). Source of these receptors: a woman in her forties or fifties with Graves' hyperthyroidism. The CDR3 runs from the conserved cysteine through the conserved F or W. D genes are given only for firm matches.

J: TRBJ1-5
D: TRBD1
V: TRBV7-3
CDR3: CASSTHQGGNSNQPQHF

J: TRBJ1-2
D: TRBD1
V: TRBV20-1
CDR3: CSARVQGDYTF

J: TRBJ1-2
D: .
V: TRBV2
CDR3: CASSVLGDYGYTF

J: TRBJ2-7
D: .
V: TRBV2
CDR3: CASSGQLSYEQYF

J: TRBJ1-2
D: .
V: TRBV29-1
CDR3: CSVGQRDGYTF

J: TRBJ1-5
D: .
V: TRBV27
CDR3: CASSPRSNQPQHF

J: TRBJ1-2
D: .
V: TRBV4-3
CDR3: CASSQDFASSGNTF

J: TRBJ2-7
D: TRBD1
V: TRBV7-8
CDR3: CASSRPGQAYEQYF

J: TRBJ1-2
D: TRBD1
V: TRBV12-3/TRBV12-4
CDR3: CASSLGRGILYGYTF

J: TRBJ1-5
D: .
V: TRBV7-8
CDR3: CASSLGGDQPQHF

J: TRBJ2-5
D: .
V: TRBV7-9
CDR3: CASSLGGRGETQYF

J: TRBJ2-7
D: .
V: TRBV28
CDR3: CASSLGSASSHEQYF

J: TRBJ1-4
D: .
V: TRBV6-5
CDR3: CASSYSQGDKLFF

J: TRBJ2-7
D: TRBD1
V: TRBV5-4
CDR3: CASRKDGTGAYEQYF

J: TRBJ2-5
D: TRBD2
V: TRBV7-2
CDR3: CASRRGLLQETQYF

J: TRBJ1-2
D: .
V: TRBV5-4
CDR3: CASSLGSRDLLYGYTF

J: TRBJ2-6
D: TRBD1
V: TRBV5-1
CDR3: CASSVDRGRGANVLTF

J: TRBJ1-2
D: .
V: TRBV18
CDR3: CASSPTRGLGYGYTF

J: TRBJ2-2
D: TRBD1
V: TRBV5-5
CDR3: CASSPGQGSGELFF

J: TRBJ2-7
D: TRBD2
V: TRBV7-6
CDR3: CASSRSSGRSYEQYF

J: TRBJ2-1
D: TRBD2
V: TRBV7-3
CDR3: CASSANLGGGGNEQFF

J: TRBJ2-7
D: .
V: TRBV20-1
CDR3: CSASVSVYEQYF